This T cell receptor beta chain was documented in a study of T cell responses to AZD1222 COVID-19 vaccine. Trimming cost V 6 bases and J 4 bases; bases outside gene matches: 11. CDR3 size: 16 residues. Germline-derived CDR1 and CDR2 are LNHDA and SQIVND (reference sequence). Study-level findings and limits: Clonal diversity may have been underestimated in mostly white British donors. Only five to seven individuals given AZD1222 were seropositive at baseline.

To note about this clone: Its specificity is not known.

Clones were read by immunoSEQ multiplex PCR, and TCRdb kept only the in-frame ones, dropping some. The data show around 130,000 clones, 88% seen once. The chain is built from TRBV19 and TRBJ2-2, with 7 bases matching TRBD1. The specimen was peripheral blood, collected 28 days after the second AZD1222 dose. This sequence originates from an adult who received the AZD1222 COVID-19 vaccine. This chain's CDR3 is CASRFQRGRSTGELFF. The CDR3 bases are TGTGCCAGTAGATTTCAGAGGGGGCGAAGCACCGGGGAGCTGTTTTTT.